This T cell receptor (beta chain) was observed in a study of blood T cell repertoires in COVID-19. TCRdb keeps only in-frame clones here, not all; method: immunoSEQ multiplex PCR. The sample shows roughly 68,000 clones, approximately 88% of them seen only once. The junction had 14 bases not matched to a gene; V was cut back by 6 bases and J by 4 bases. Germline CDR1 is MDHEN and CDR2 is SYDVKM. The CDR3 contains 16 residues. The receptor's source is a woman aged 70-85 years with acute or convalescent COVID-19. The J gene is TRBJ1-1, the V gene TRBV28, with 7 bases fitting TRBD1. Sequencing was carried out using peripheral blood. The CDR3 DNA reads TGTGCCAGCAGCCCCCCACAGGGGATGTCGAGCACTGAAGCTTTCTTT. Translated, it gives CASSPPQGMSSTEAFF.